A single sample is the source of the 32 T cell receptor beta chains below, sequenced in a study of blood T cell repertoires in COVID-19. Profiled with immunoSEQ multiplex PCR; TCRdb holds only in-frame clones, not every one. The sample includes some 300,000 clones, about 86% of them seen just once. Sample: peripheral blood. These receptors all stem from a woman between 65 and 79 years old with COVID-19, enrolled during active disease.

This clone was seen a single time. The rearrangement links TRBV6-9 to TRBJ2-3; D possibly corresponds to TRBD1 (6 bases). Trimming removed 4 bases at V and 4 bases at J, with 12 bases between. This CDR3 has 14 amino acids. Per the germline V gene, CDR1 is MNHGY and CDR2 is SVAAGI. The CDR3 region is CASSCDRPPDTQYF. CDR3 in DNA: TGTGCCAGCAGTTGCGACAGGCCCCCAGATACGCAGTATTTT.

This chain joins TRBV5-1 and TRBJ1-1, with a possible D match to TRBD1 (6 bases). This CDR3 is 14 amino acids long. V shed 0 bases and J shed 5 bases, with 11 bases lying between them. Germline V lookup: CDR1 SGHRS, CDR2 YFSETQ. The CDR3, as DNA: TGCGCCAGCAGCTTGGCCCCTCAGGGGACTGAAGCTTTCTTT. It codes for CASSLAPQGTEAFF.

Written as DNA, the CDR3 is TGTGCCAGCAGCTTTGGTACTCTGAACACTGAAGCTTTCTTT. Translating it yields CASSFGTLNTEAFF. The chain has TRBV5-6 and TRBJ1-1; D not certain. Germline V gene sequence: CDR1 SGHDT, CDR2 YYEEEE. V shed 2 bases and J shed 0 bases, with 8 bases lying between them. The CDR3 has 14 residues. The whole variable domain, remainder taken from reference TRBV5-6 and TRBJ1-1, is DAGVTQSPTHLIKTRGQQVTLRCSPKSGHDTVSWYQQALGQGPQFIFQYYEEEERQRGNFPDRFSGHQFPNYSSELNVNALLLGDSALYLCASSFGTLNTEAFFGQGTRLTVV.

This clone was detected a few times. The rearrangement links TRBV14 to TRBJ2-3; 8 bases fit TRBD2. The CDR3 sequence is 15 residues long. Trimming removed 7 bases from V and 7 bases from J; junction bases left unmatched: 13. Per the germline V gene, CDR1 is SGHDN and CDR2 is FVKESK. The CDR3, as DNA: TGTGCCAGCACCGCGACGGGGGGGGCCCCTAATACGCAGTATTTT. It codes for CASTATGGAPNTQYF.

The J gene is TRBJ1-1, the V gene TRBV4-2, with TRBD1 matching over 9 bases. The V gene end was trimmed by 5 bases and the J gene end by 2 bases; junction bases not matched to a gene: 6. Germline assignment: CDR1 LGHNA and CDR2 YNFKEQ. The CDR3 has 15 amino acids. In DNA form, the CDR3 reads TGTGCCAGCAGCTCCAGGACAGGGGCCAACACTGAAGCTTTCTTT. Its translation: CASSSRTGANTEAFF.

This clone was observed once. Since a much larger clone is just one base distant, this may be a read error. The chain carries TRBV3-1 (or the pseudogene TRBV3-2) and TRBJ2-2; 9 positions agree with TRBD1. V lost 4 bases and J lost 6; bases outside the gene matches: 6. Per germline, CDR1 LGHDT and CDR2 YNNKEL (reference sequence). The CDR3 runs 15 residues. CDR3 DNA sequence: TGTGCCAGCAGCCCCGGGACAGGGACGTCCGGGGAGCTGTTTTTT. This encodes CASSPGTGTSGELFF.

The rearrangement joins TRBV5-1 to TRBJ2-1, with a weak D call TRBD2 (5 bases). V lost 2 bases to trimming and J lost 3 bases, with 9 bases between them. CDR3 length: 14 residues. Germline CDR1 and CDR2: SGHRS and YFSETQ. CDR3 DNA sequence: TGCGCCAGCAGCTTCCCGGGGATCTACAATGAGCAGTTCTTC. Its protein is CASSFPGIYNEQFF. Full variable domain (rest looked up from reference TRBV5-1 and TRBJ2-1): KAGVTQTPRYLIKTRGQQVTLSCSPISGHRSVSWYQQTPGQGLQFLFEYFSETQRNKGNFPGRFSGRQFSNSRSEMNVSTLELGDSALYLCASSFPGIYNEQFFGPGTRLTVL.

The V gene is TRBV9, the J gene TRBJ2-3, with D possibly TRBD1 on 5 matching bases. V was shortened by 0 bases and J by 0 bases, with 8 bases between the two germline ends. Germline assignment: CDR1 SGDLS and CDR2 YYNGEE. The CDR3 is 15 residues long. In nucleotides, the CDR3 is TGTGCCAGCAGCGTAGCACAGGTCAGCACAGATACGCAGTATTTT. It codes for CASSVAQVSTDTQYF. Supplemented by reference TRBV9 and TRBJ2-3, the full variable domain reads DSGVTQTPKHLITATGQRVTLRCSPRSGDLSVYWYQQSLDQGLQFLIQYYNGEERAKGNILERFSAQQFPDLHSELNLSSLELGDSALYFCASSVAQVSTDTQYFGPGTRLTVL.

The chain uses TRBV5-1 and TRBJ2-7, with 9 bases lining up with TRBD1. V gave up 5 bases and J gave up 1 base; unmatched junction bases: 7. The CDR3 sequence is 15 residues long. The germline gives CDR1 SGHRS, CDR2 YFSETQ. CDR3 sequence: CASRSGTGTSYEQYF. The CDR3, as DNA: TGCGCCAGCAGGTCCGGGACAGGGACGTCCTACGAGCAGTACTTC.

The DNA of the CDR3 is TGTGCCCACGGGGTGGGGGGGAACTATGGCTACACCTTC. Protein product: CAHGVGGNYGYTF. The chain couples TRBV30 to TRBJ1-2; D may be TRBD1 (5 bases). Germline values: CDR1 GTSNPN, CDR2 SVGIG (reference sequence). V lost 8 bases and J lost 2, with 15 bases in between. CDR3 length equals 13 residues.

The chain recombines TRBV10-2 with TRBJ1-2; no firm D call. V was cut by 4 bases and J by 0 bases, with 3 bases left in between. Per the germline V gene, CDR1 is WSHSY and CDR2 is SAAADI. The CDR3 runs to 12 residues. The CDR3 DNA is TGCGCCAGCAGTGCTACTAACTATGGCTACACCTTC. Residues: CASSATNYGYTF.

This sequence joins TRBV12-3 or TRBV12-4 and TRBJ2-7; 7 bases fit TRBD1. Unmatched junction bases numbered 9, after V lost 5 bases and J lost 11 bases. The CDR3 is 12 amino acids. The CDR3 DNA follows: TGTGCCAGCAGTATTCGACAGGGAAGGGAGTACTTC. It yields the protein CASSIRQGREYF.

The rearrangement links TRBV28 to TRBJ2-1; the match to TRBD2 covers 8 bases. J gave up 7 bases and V 6 bases, and 11 bases lay outside the gene matches. Germline loops: CDR1 MDHEN, CDR2 SYDVKM. This CDR3 comprises 15 residues. Here the CDR3 DNA reads TGTGCCAGCAGCTCAGACGCGGGGGGTCCGAATGAGCAGTTCTTC. Translating it yields CASSSDAGGPNEQFF. The full variable domain, completed using reference TRBV28 and TRBJ2-1, is DVKVTQSSRYLVKRTGEKVFLECVQDMDHENMFWYRQDPGLGLRLIYFSYDVKMKEKGDIPEGYSVSREKKERFSLILESASTNQTSMYLCASSSDAGGPNEQFFGPGTRLTVL.

The chain couples TRBV29-1 to TRBJ2-2, with 8 bases fitting TRBD2. CDR1 SQVTM and CDR2 ANQGSEA come from the germline V gene. With V trimmed by 6 bases and J by 1 base, 7 bases remained unmatched. The CDR3 totals 15 residues. This CDR3 reads CSVPRSGGNTGELFF. Written as DNA, the CDR3 is TGCAGCGTCCCCCGGAGCGGGGGGAACACCGGGGAGCTGTTTTTT.

The genes are TRBV19 and TRBJ1-1; 8 nucleotides match TRBD1. CDR1 LNHDA and CDR2 SQIVND come from the germline V gene (reference sequence). The CDR3 runs to 16 residues. Trimming cost V 4 bases and J 2 bases; bases outside gene matches: 9. CDR3 nucleotides: TGTGCCAGTAGTAGCGGGACAGGATACTTTAACACTGAAGCTTTCTTT. It specifies CASSSGTGYFNTEAFF.

The chain couples TRBV18 to TRBJ1-1; a possible D gene is TRBD1 (5 bases). This CDR3 spans 12 amino acids. Between the trimmed V and J ends, which lost 5 bases and 5 bases, there was a span of 9 bases. Looked up from germline, CDR1 is KGHSH and CDR2 is LQKENI. The CDR3 reads CASSGQGTEAFF. The DNA of the CDR3 is TGTGCCAGCTCAGGTCAGGGTACTGAAGCTTTCTTT.

The chain is built from TRBV5-5 and TRBJ2-1, with a tentative D call TRBD1 (5 bases). The V gene lost 10 bases and the J gene lost 2 bases, with 13 bases spanning the gap. Germline V gene lookup returns CDR1 SGHKS and CDR2 YYEKEE (reference sequence). This CDR3 comprises 13 residues. DNA for the CDR3: TGTGCCTGCCAAACAGGCCCCTACAATGAGCAGTTCTTC. It specifies CACQTGPYNEQFF.

CDR3 in amino acids: CSVKKLTNEKLFF. CDR3 in DNA: TGCAGCGTTAAAAAACTAACTAATGAAAAACTGTTTTTT. V and J are TRBV29-1 and TRBJ1-4; D not resolved. The length of the CDR3 is 13 residues. Germline V gene data show CDR1 as SQVTM and CDR2 as ANQGSEA. V lost 5 bases to trimming and J lost 1 base, with 8 bases between them.

The rearrangement links TRBV6-6 to TRBJ2-5; D ambiguous. The germline V and J ends were trimmed by 7 bases and 3 bases, with 15 bases remaining between them. The CDR3 has 14 amino acids. Looked up from germline, CDR1 is MNHNY and CDR2 is SVGAGI (reference sequence). In nucleotides, the CDR3 is TGTGCCAGCACCTCCGCAGGTCCTAAAGAGACCCAGTACTTC. It encodes CASTSAGPKETQYF.

This chain uses TRBV7-2 with TRBJ1-2; no clear D. Germline loops: CDR1 SGHTA, CDR2 FQGNSA. Trimming removed 4 bases at V and 4 bases at J, with 7 bases between. CDR3 length: 12 amino acids. The chain's CDR3 is CASSSTPYGYTF. The CDR3 DNA reads TGTGCCAGCAGCTCGACACCCTATGGCTACACCTTC.

The chain links TRBV6-5 to TRBJ2-3; a weak D match, TRBD1 (5 bases). This CDR3 is 13 amino acids long. CDR1 MNHEY and CDR2 SVGAGI come from the germline V gene. The germline V and J ends were trimmed by 5 bases and 2 bases, with 8 bases remaining between them. CDR3 amino acids: CASSRGLTDTQYF. The DNA of the CDR3 is TGTGCCAGCAGTAGGGGCCTCACAGATACGCAGTATTTT.

This clone was detected a few times. The chain has TRBV19 and TRBJ2-7; 8 bases align to TRBD1. The germline V gene encodes CDR1 LNHDA and CDR2 SQIVND (reference sequence). This CDR3 region has 15 residues. V dropped 5 bases and J dropped 5; count of bases not matched to a gene: 11. The CDR3 here is CASSASGTGWNEQYF. The CDR3 DNA follows: TGTGCCAGTAGTGCCTCAGGGACAGGCTGGAACGAGCAGTACTTC.

This chain uses TRBV6-6 with TRBJ1-4, with 7 bases aligning to TRBD1. This CDR3 is built from 16 residues. V dropped 2 bases and J dropped 5; count of bases not matched to a gene: 8. CDR1 MNHNY and CDR2 SVGAGI come from the germline V gene (reference sequence). The CDR3 DNA sequence: TGTGCCAGCAGTTACCCAAGACAGGGAACAAATGAAAAACTGTTTTTT. It codes for CASSYPRQGTNEKLFF.

The gene calls are TRBV10-3 and TRBJ1-4; D might be TRBD1 (6 bases). Germline V gives CDR1 ENHRY, CDR2 SYGVKD. The CDR3 contains 17 residues. Between the trimmed V and J ends, which lost 5 bases and 0 bases, there was a span of 16 bases. CDR3 in DNA: TGTGCCATCAGTCGACAGGAGGCGTCAACAACTAATGAAAAACTGTTTTTT. Protein product: CAISRQEASTTNEKLFF.

The rearrangement links TRBV7-2 to TRBJ2-7, with 9 positions matching TRBD1. The CDR3 totals 15 residues. V lost 3 bases to trimming and J lost 2 bases; unmatched junction nucleotides: 5. Germline V gene lookup returns CDR1 SGHTA and CDR2 FQGNSA. The CDR3 nucleotides read TGTGCCAGCAGCTTCTCCGGGACAGGGACCTACGAGCAGTACTTC. It encodes CASSFSGTGTYEQYF.

The chain has TRBV5-1 and TRBJ1-2; 7 nucleotides match TRBD1. After removal of 4 bases from V and 5 bases from J, the junction contained 8 bases not matched to a gene. Per the germline V gene, CDR1 is SGHRS and CDR2 is YFSETQ. The CDR3 covers 14 residues. CDR3 coding DNA: TGCGCCAGCAGCCAAGGGACAGTAACTTATGGCTACACCTTC. Protein product: CASSQGTVTYGYTF.

The chain couples TRBV7-9 to TRBJ1-2; D gene uncertain. Deletions cut 3 bases from V and 4 bases from J, with 9 bases between. CDR3 length equals 13 residues. The germline gives CDR1 SEHNR, CDR2 FQNEAQ (reference sequence). CDR3 residues: CASSFDGLYGYTF. The CDR3 region has the DNA TGTGCCAGCAGCTTTGACGGACTCTATGGCTACACCTTC.

This clone has only one observation. The chain combines TRBV7-2 with TRBJ1-1; perhaps TRBD1 as D (5 bases). Trimming removed 2 bases from V and 8 bases from J, with 6 bases in between. This CDR3 has 11 residues. Germline V CDR1 and CDR2: SGHTA, FQGNSA. The CDR3 region is CASSLNREAFF. The CDR3 bases are TGTGCCAGCAGCTTAAACAGGGAAGCTTTCTTT.

The rearrangement joins TRBV5-1 to TRBJ1-1; 10 bases line up with TRBD1. The length of the CDR3 is 14 residues. CDR1 SGHRS and CDR2 YFSETQ come from the germline V gene. Germline trimming cut 4 bases from V and 4 bases from J; bases unmatched to any gene: 4. CDR3 residues: CASSRDRGITEAFF. The CDR3 DNA is TGCGCCAGCAGCAGGGACAGGGGCATCACTGAAGCTTTCTTT.

About this clone: The same CDR3 also results from other DNA sequences found in this sample. The chain joins TRBV5-1 to TRBJ2-1; D is perhaps TRBD1 (5 bases). This CDR3 is built from 15 residues. Per germline, CDR1 SGHRS and CDR2 YFSETQ. V was shortened by 2 bases and J by 1 base, with 10 bases between the two germline ends. DNA for the CDR3: TGCGCCAGCAGCTTAAGCCAGGGTTCCTACAATGAGCAGTTCTTC. It yields the protein CASSLSQGSYNEQFF.

This CDR3 is CASSPIDRGSNYGYTF. CDR3 bases: TGTGCCAGTAGTCCCATTGACAGGGGCAGTAACTATGGCTACACCTTC. The chain recombines TRBV19 with TRBJ1-2; 8 nucleotides match TRBD1. The CDR3 length is 16 residues. With 5 bases clipped from V and 1 base from J, the junction kept 9 bases outside the gene matches. The germline CDR1 and CDR2 sequences are LNHDA and SQIVND (reference sequence).

The rearrangement links TRBV10-3 to TRBJ1-1; 7 positions agree with TRBD1. The CDR3 covers 15 residues. Germline V lookup: CDR1 ENHRY, CDR2 SYGVKD. J was trimmed by 1 base and V by 3 bases; bases with no gene match: 5. The CDR3 reads CAISDEQGSNTEAFF. The CDR3 bases are TGTGCCATCAGTGATGAACAGGGGTCGAACACTGAAGCTTTCTTT.